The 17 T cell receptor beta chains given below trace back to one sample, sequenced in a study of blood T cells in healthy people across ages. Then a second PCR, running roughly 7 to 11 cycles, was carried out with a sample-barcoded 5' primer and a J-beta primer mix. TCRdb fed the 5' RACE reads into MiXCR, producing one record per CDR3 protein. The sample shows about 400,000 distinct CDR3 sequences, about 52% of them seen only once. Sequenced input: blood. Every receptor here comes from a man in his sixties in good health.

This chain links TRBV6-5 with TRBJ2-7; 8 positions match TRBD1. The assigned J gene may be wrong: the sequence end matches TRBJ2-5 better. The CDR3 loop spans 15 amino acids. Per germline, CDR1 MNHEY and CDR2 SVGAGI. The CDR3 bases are TGTGCCAGCGTAAAAGACCAGGGGGCAGGAGAGACCCAGTACTTC. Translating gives CASVKDQGAGETQYF.

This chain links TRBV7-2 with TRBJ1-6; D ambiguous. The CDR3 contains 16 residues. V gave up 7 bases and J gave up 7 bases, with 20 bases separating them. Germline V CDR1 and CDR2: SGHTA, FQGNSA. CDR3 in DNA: TGTGCCAGCACCCCGGTCCTGAACAGCCTAAATTCACCCCTCCACTTT. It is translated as CASTPVLNSLNSPLHF.

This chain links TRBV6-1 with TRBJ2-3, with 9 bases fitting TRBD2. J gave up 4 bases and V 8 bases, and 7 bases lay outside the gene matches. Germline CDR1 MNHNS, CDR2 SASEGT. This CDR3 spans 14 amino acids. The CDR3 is CASVKREDADTQYF. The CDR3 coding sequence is TGTGCCAGCGTGAAGCGGGAGGATGCAGATACGCAGTATTTT.

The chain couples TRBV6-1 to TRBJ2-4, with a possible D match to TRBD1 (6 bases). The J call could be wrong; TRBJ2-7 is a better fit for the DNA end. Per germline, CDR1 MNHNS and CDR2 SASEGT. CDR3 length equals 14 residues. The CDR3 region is CASSVDRLLFEQYF. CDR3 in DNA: TGTGCCAGCAGTGTTGACAGGCTCCTCTTCGAGCAGTACTTC.

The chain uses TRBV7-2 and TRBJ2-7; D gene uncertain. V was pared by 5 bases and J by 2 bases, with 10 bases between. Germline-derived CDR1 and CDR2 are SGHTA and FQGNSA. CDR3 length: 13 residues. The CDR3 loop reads CASSPQTTYEQYF. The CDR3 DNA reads TGTGCCAGCAGCCCCCAAACGACCTACGAGCAGTACTTC.

In nucleotides, the CDR3 is TGCAGTGCTACCACTAGCGGGGGCCCGCCGGGCACAGATACGCAGTATTTT. Translating it yields CSATTSGGPPGTDTQYF. This sequence joins TRBV20-1 and TRBJ2-3; 11 bases fit TRBD2. This CDR3 has 17 residues. Trimming at V came to 4 bases and at J to 1 base, leaving 10 bases not matched to a gene. Germline V gene lookup returns CDR1 DFQATT and CDR2 SNEGSKA (reference sequence).

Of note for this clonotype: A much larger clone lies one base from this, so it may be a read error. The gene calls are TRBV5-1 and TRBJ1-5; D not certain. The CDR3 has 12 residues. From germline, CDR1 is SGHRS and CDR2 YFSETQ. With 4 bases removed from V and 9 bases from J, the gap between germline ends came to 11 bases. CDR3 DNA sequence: TGCGCCAGCAGCGGCCTCGAGGGGCCCCAGCATTTT. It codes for CASSGLEGPQHF.

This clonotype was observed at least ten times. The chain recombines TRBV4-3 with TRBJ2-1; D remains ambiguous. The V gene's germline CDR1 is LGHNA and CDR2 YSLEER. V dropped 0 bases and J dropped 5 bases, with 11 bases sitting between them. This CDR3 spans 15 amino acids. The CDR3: CASSQENGVDNEQFF. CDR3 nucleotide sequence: TGCGCCAGCAGCCAAGAAAACGGAGTTGACAATGAGCAGTTCTTC.

The CDR3 reads CASSQDPGVRTEAFF. CDR3 coding DNA: TGTGCCAGCAGCCAAGATCCCGGGGTTCGGACTGAAGCTTTCTTT. The genes are TRBV14 and TRBJ1-1; unclear D gene. The ends were cut back, 0 bases at V and 5 bases at J, with 13 bases in the middle. The CDR3 loop spans 15 amino acids. Germline CDR1 SGHDN, CDR2 FVKESK. Looking up the rest from reference TRBV14 and TRBJ1-1 gives the full variable domain: EAGVTQFPSHSVIEKGQTVTLRCDPISGHDNLYWYRRVMGKEIKFLLHFVKESKQDESGMPNNRFLAERTGGTYSTLKVQPAELEDSGVYFCASSQDPGVRTEAFFGQGTRLTVV.

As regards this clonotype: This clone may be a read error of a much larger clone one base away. The CDR3 sequence: CASSYSWGENNEQYF. The CDR3 DNA reads as TGTGCCAGCAGTTACTCGTGGGGCGAAAACAATGAGCAGTACTTC. This chain uses TRBV6-5 with TRBJ2-5, with D tentatively TRBD1 (5 bases). Per germline, CDR1 MNHEY and CDR2 SVGAGI. The CDR3 loop spans 15 amino acids. Trimming took 0 bases from V and 11 from J, leaving 19 bases between them.

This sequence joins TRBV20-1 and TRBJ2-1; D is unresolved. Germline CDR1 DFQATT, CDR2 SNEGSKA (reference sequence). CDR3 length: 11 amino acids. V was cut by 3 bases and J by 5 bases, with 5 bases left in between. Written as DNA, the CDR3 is TGCAGTGCTAGTAAGAACAATGAGCAGTTCTTC. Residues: CSASKNNEQFF.

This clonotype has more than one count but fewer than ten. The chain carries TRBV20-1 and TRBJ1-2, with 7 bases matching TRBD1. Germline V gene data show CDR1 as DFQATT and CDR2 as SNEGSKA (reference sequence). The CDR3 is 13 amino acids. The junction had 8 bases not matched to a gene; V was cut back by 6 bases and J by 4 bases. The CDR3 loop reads CSAQPGQRYGYTF. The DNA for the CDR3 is TGCAGTGCGCAACCGGGACAGCGCTATGGCTACACCTTC.

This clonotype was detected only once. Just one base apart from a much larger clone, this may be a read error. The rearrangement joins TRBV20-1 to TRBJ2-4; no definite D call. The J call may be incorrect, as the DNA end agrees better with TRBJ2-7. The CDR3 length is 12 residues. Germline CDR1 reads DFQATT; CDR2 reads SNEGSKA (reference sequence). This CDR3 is CSARDSAFEQYF. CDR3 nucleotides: TGCAGTGCTAGAGACAGCGCCTTCGAGCAGTACTTC.

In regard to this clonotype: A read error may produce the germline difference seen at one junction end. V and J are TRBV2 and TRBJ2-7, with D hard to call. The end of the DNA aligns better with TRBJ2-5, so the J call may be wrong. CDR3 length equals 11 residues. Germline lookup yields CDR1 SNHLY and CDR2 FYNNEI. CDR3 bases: TGTACCAGCACTGCGGAAGAGACCCAGTACTTC. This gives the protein CTSTAEETQYF.

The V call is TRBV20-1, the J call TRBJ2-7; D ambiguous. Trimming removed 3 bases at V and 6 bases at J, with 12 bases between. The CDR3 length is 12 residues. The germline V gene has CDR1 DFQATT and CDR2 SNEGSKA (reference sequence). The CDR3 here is CSASPRNGEQYF. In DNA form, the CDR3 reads TGCAGTGCTAGCCCGCGTAATGGCGAGCAGTACTTC.

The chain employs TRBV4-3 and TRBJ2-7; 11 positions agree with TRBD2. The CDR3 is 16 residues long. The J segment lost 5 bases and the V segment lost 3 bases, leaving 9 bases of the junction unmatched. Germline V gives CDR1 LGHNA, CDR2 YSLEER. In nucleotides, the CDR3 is TGCGCCAGCAGCCAGGCTTTAGCGGGAGGGAACAACGAGCAGTACTTC. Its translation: CASSQALAGGNNEQYF.

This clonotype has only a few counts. CDR3 sequence: CSVAMGTRQQYF. Written as DNA, the CDR3 is TGCAGCGTTGCCATGGGGACCCGCCAGCAGTATTTT. The chain links TRBV29-1 to TRBJ2-3; D is possibly TRBD1 or TRBD2 (5 bases each). This CDR3 spans 12 amino acids. The germline gives CDR1 SQVTM, CDR2 ANQGSEA. Trimming stripped 4 bases from V and 11 bases from J, with 16 bases between.